This T cell receptor beta chain was sequenced for a study of tissue T cells after allogeneic stem cell transplantation. Study observations and caveats: The patient cohort was small and clinically heterogeneous, with limited sampling depth. Few T cell clones were shared across patients, but motif clusters showed tissue-specific shared signatures.

In its sample, this clone was seen a few times. The antigen is not known. Here the gene names and germline are mouse. Read data end 1 residue before the CDR3 end; the end is taken from the germline J gene. Sequencing used immunoSEQ multiplex PCR; TCRdb keeps in-frame clones, though not all of them. The sample yields more than 2,500 clones, about 48% seen once. CDR3 length: 13 residues. Germline V CDR1 and CDR2: SGHSA, FRNQAP. The V end was cut by 7 bases, the J end by 4 bases, with 11 bases between. The time point denotes: mouse harvest day 14 after allogeneic transplant. Tail vein injection delivered 10^7 T-cell-depleted bone marrow cells and 10^6 splenic CD5+ T cells. Tissues came from B6→BALB/c major-mismatch GVHD mice at day 7 or 14.

Sequences were obtained from gut tissue. The TCR comes from a female BALB/c mouse given C57BL/6 T cells with graft-versus-host disease after an allogeneic hematopoietic cell transplant. The V and J genes are TRBV16 and TRBJ2-1, with D possibly TRBD1 on 6 matching bases. CDR3 amino acids: CASTQGKYAEQFF. The CDR3 bases that were read are TGTGCAAGCACACAGGGAAAATATGCTGAGCAGTTC.